These 24 T cell receptor beta chains share one sample of origin, sequenced in a study of blood T cell repertoires in COVID-19. Assay: immunoSEQ multiplex PCR; the TCRdb copy retains only in-frame clones and omits some. The sample has under 200,000 clones, 81% seen once. Sequencing was carried out using PBMCs or T cells enriched from blood (not recorded which). The receptor set was obtained from a woman aged 40 to 50 with acute COVID-19.

The rearrangement links TRBV7-3 to TRBJ2-7; 7 positions agree with TRBD2. The CDR3 loop spans 17 amino acids. After removal of 1 base from V and 6 bases from J, the junction contained 15 bases not matched to a gene. CDR1 and CDR2 from the germline V gene are SGHTA and FQGTGA. DNA of the CDR3: TGTGCCAGCAGCTTAAACCCCCCTTCTAGCGGCGGTTCCGAGCAGTACTTC. Encoded protein: CASSLNPPSSGGSEQYF.

The rearrangement links TRBV2 to TRBJ1-2; weak D call: TRBD1 (6 bases). CDR3 length equals 12 residues. From germline, CDR1 is SNHLY and CDR2 FYNNEI. Trimming left V 7 bases short and J 4 bases short, with 10 bases between. CDR3 sequence: CASNTGFYGYTF. The CDR3 bases are TGTGCCAGCAACACAGGGTTCTATGGCTACACCTTC.

The chain employs TRBV7-9 and TRBJ2-2; the D is unclear. Germline lookup yields CDR1 SEHNR and CDR2 FQNEAQ (reference sequence). Trimming took off 1 base at V and 6 bases at J, with 9 bases between the two ends. This CDR3 has 14 amino acids. CDR3 nucleotides: TGTGCCAGCAGCTTAGATCTTCCCTCCGGGGAGCTGTTTTTT. Its translation: CASSLDLPSGELFF.

A remark on this clone: The junction does not match germline at one end; this may be a read error. V gene TRBV19 combines with J gene TRBJ1-5, with D perhaps matching TRBD1 (6 bases). The germline CDR1 and CDR2 sequences are LNHDA and SQIVND (reference sequence). This CDR3 is 14 amino acids long. In nucleotides, the CDR3 is TGTGCCAGTAGCATAGACAGGAGGAATGGGCCCCAGCATTTT. Translating it yields CASSIDRRNGPQHF. The full variable domain, in which reference TRBV19 and TRBJ1-5 provide the parts outside the CDR3, is DGGITQSPKYLFRKEGQNVTLSCEQNLNHDAMYWYRQDPGQGLRLIYYSQIVNDFQKGDIAEGYSVSREKKESFPLTVTSAQKNPTAFYLCASSIDRRNGPQHFGDGTRLSIL.

This clone occurred once. This chain joins TRBV7-3 and TRBJ2-3, with D possibly being TRBD2 (6 bases). Trimming took off 3 bases at V and 3 bases at J, with 13 bases between the two ends. Per germline, CDR1 SGHTA and CDR2 FQGTGA. This CDR3 has 15 amino acids. In nucleotides, the CDR3 is TGTGCCAGCAGCTTGGGCGGGATGGGGACAGATACGCAGTATTTT. Protein sequence: CASSLGGMGTDTQYF.

J is TRBJ1-5 and V is TRBV2, with a weak D call TRBD1 (5 bases). The CDR3 covers 14 residues. Germline CDR1 is SNHLY and CDR2 is FYNNEI. V gave up 6 bases and J gave up 0 bases, with 9 bases separating them. For the CDR3, the DNA is TGTGCCAGCAGGCTGACAGTTAGCAATCAGCCCCAGCATTTT. The encoded protein is CASRLTVSNQPQHF.

The chain is built from TRBV5-1 and TRBJ1-3; possible D gene TRBD1, 6 bases. This CDR3 spans 15 amino acids. The V and J ends lost 4 bases and 1 base respectively, with 12 bases between them. In germline, CDR1 is SGHRS, CDR2 YFSETQ. The CDR3 spells CASSRGTASGNTIYF. CDR3 DNA: TGCGCCAGCAGCAGGGGGACGGCGTCTGGAAACACCATATATTTT.

This chain uses TRBV9 with TRBJ2-7, with 11 bases that match TRBD1. The germline V gene encodes CDR1 SGDLS and CDR2 YYNGEE. The V segment lost 5 bases and the J segment 3 bases; nucleotides outside the gene matches: 7. The CDR3 runs 15 residues. The CDR3 nucleotides read TGTGCCAGCAGTGCTACCGGGACAGGGGGCTACGAGCAGTACTTC. This encodes CASSATGTGGYEQYF.

V is TRBV2 and J is TRBJ2-1; D remains ambiguous. The V gene's germline CDR1 is SNHLY and CDR2 FYNNEI. The germline V and J ends were trimmed by 4 bases and 9 bases, with 16 bases remaining between them. The length of the CDR3 is 14 residues. Here the CDR3 reads CASSGRLSPIEQFF. The CDR3 DNA is TGTGCCAGCAGTGGTAGACTCAGCCCTATTGAGCAGTTCTTC.

Remarks on this clone: This same CDR3 is encoded by further DNA sequences in the sample. The genes are TRBV29-1 and TRBJ1-2, with D uncertain. Per germline, CDR1 SQVTM and CDR2 ANQGSEA. This CDR3 has 12 amino acids. Between the trimmed V and J ends, which lost 0 bases and 4 bases, there was a span of 6 bases. This chain's CDR3 is CSVEDSSYGYTF. The CDR3 bases are TGCAGCGTTGAAGACTCCTCCTATGGCTACACCTTC. Full variable domain (outside the CDR3, taken from reference TRBV29-1 and TRBJ1-2): SAVISQKPSRDICQRGTSLTIQCQVDSQVTMMFWYRQQPGQSLTLIATANQGSEATYESGFVIDKFPISRPNLTFSTLTVSNMSPEDSSIYLCSVEDSSYGYTFGSGTRLTVV.

This clone was recorded once. The CDR3 loop is CAISQPKGLAGGPTIQYF. The CDR3 DNA reads as TGTGCCATCAGCCAACCGAAGGGACTAGCGGGAGGGCCTACCATTCAGTACTTC. The genes are TRBV10-3 and TRBJ2-4; 16 nucleotides match TRBD2. The CDR3 is 18 amino acids. Germline V lookup: CDR1 ENHRY, CDR2 SYGVKD. V lost 6 bases and J lost 9; bases outside the gene matches: 14.

This clone showed up just a few times. The chain couples TRBV2 to TRBJ1-2, with D uncertain. The CDR3 spans 12 residues. The germline V gene has CDR1 SNHLY and CDR2 FYNNEI. Trimming shortened V by 10 bases and J by 5 bases, and 14 bases separated the two germline ends. Written as DNA, the CDR3 is TGTGCCACAAAAAAGGAGAGATATGGCTACACCTTC. Translation gives CATKKERYGYTF. Using reference TRBV2 and TRBJ1-2 for the parts outside the CDR3, the full variable domain is EPEVTQTPSHQVTQMGQEVILRCVPISNHLYFYWYRQILGQKVEFLVSFYNNEISEKSEIFDDQFSVERPDGSNFTLKIRSTKLEDSAMYFCATKKERYGYTFGSGTRLTVV.

The V and J genes are TRBV11-2 and TRBJ1-1; D is unclear. The germline V and J ends were trimmed by 0 bases and 4 bases, with 9 bases remaining between them. The CDR3 has 14 residues. Per germline, CDR1 SGHAT and CDR2 FQNNGV. In DNA form, the CDR3 reads TGTGCCAGCAGCTTAGAACAGTTTATCACTGAAGCTTTCTTT. Its protein product is CASSLEQFITEAFF.

The V gene is TRBV5-1, the J gene TRBJ2-7; tentative D call: TRBD1 (6 bases). Germline V gene lookup returns CDR1 SGHRS and CDR2 YFSETQ. V was pared by 0 bases and J by 5 bases, with 15 bases between. The CDR3 contains 15 residues. Here the CDR3 reads CASSLVSQGTHEQYF. CDR3 sequence (DNA): TGCGCCAGCAGCTTGGTATCACAGGGAACCCACGAGCAGTACTTC.

The CDR3 DNA is TGTGCCAGTAGTATTTATACCCAGGTCGGCTACACCTTC. Translation: CASSIYTQVGYTF. The rearrangement uses TRBV19 and TRBJ1-2, with D unresolved. With 3 bases removed from V and 8 bases from J, the gap between germline ends came to 13 bases. The germline gives CDR1 LNHDA, CDR2 SQIVND (reference sequence). This CDR3 spans 13 amino acids.

This clone has only one observation. The chain recombines TRBV2 with TRBJ1-6; 9 nucleotides align to TRBD1. The J segment lost 9 bases and the V segment lost 8 bases, leaving 8 bases of the junction unmatched. Germline V gene lookup returns CDR1 SNHLY and CDR2 FYNNEI. The CDR3 loop spans 14 amino acids. In DNA, the CDR3 is TGTGCCAGCTTAAAAGACAGGGGGGCTTCACCCCTCCACTTT. This gives the protein CASLKDRGASPLHF.

This rearrangement joins TRBV27 to TRBJ2-3; D might be TRBD2 (6 bases). The CDR3 is 18 amino acids. Deletions cut 0 bases from V and 0 bases from J, with 16 bases between. The germline V gene encodes CDR1 MNHEY and CDR2 SMNVEV (reference sequence). The chain's CDR3 is CASSLSGGTSLSTDTQYF. The CDR3 DNA follows: TGTGCCAGCAGTTTATCGGGCGGGACCAGTCTTAGCACAGATACGCAGTATTTT.

The chain joins TRBV5-6 to TRBJ2-7, with D maybe TRBD1 (7 bases). CDR3 length: 14 amino acids. Between the trimmed V and J ends, which lost 4 bases and 1 base, there was a span of 12 bases. Germline-derived CDR1 and CDR2 are SGHDT and YYEEEE. The CDR3 reads CASSQTGTSYEQYF. The CDR3 DNA reads TGTGCCAGCAGCCAGACAGGGACTTCCTACGAGCAGTACTTC.

The chain combines TRBV5-1 with TRBJ2-1; 7 positions agree with TRBD2. V was clipped by 0 bases and J by 8 bases; unmatched bases: 14. Germline lookup yields CDR1 SGHRS and CDR2 YFSETQ. The CDR3 has 17 residues. CDR3 sequence: CASSLAFPGEGLDEQFF. As DNA, the CDR3 is TGCGCCAGCAGCTTGGCCTTTCCGGGGGAGGGCCTTGATGAGCAGTTCTTC.

With regard to this clone: Germline is not matched at one junction end, which may reflect a read error. V usage is TRBV7-7 and J usage is TRBJ2-5, with TRBD1 identical over 9 bases. The germline V gene has CDR1 SSHAT and CDR2 FNYEAQ (reference sequence). The CDR3 is 14 residues long. The CDR3 region has the DNA TGTGCTAGCAGCACTGGGACAGGGCAAGAGACCCAGTACTTC. It specifies CASSTGTGQETQYF. The full variable domain, completed using reference TRBV7-7 and TRBJ2-5, is GAGVSQSPRYKVTKRGQDVTLRCDPISSHATLYWYQQALGQGPEFLTYFNYEAQPDKSGLPSDRFSAERPEGSISTLTIQRTEQRDSAMYRCASSTGTGQETQYFGPGTRLLVL.

The chain has TRBV11-3 and TRBJ2-2; 9 bases map to TRBD2. Germline V gene sequence: CDR1 SGHNT, CDR2 YENEEA. The CDR3 sequence is 15 residues long. V shed 3 bases and J 6 bases; nucleotides not matched to a gene: 5. The CDR3 spells CASSFSGRGAGELFF. Written as DNA, the CDR3 is TGTGCCAGCAGCTTTAGCGGGAGAGGGGCCGGGGAGCTGTTTTTT.

The rearrangement uses TRBV11-2 and TRBJ1-1; tentatively, D is TRBD1 (6 bases). In germline, CDR1 is SGHAT, CDR2 FQNNGV. The CDR3 covers 14 residues. Deletions cut 1 base from V and 7 bases from J, with 13 bases between. CDR3 loop: CASSLVGHRLEAFF. DNA for the CDR3: TGTGCCAGCAGCTTAGTGGGACACCGACTTGAAGCTTTCTTT.

V is TRBV29-1 and J is TRBJ2-1; a weak D match, TRBD1 (6 bases). Germline values: CDR1 SQVTM, CDR2 ANQGSEA. This CDR3 contains 14 residues. Trimming pared 6 bases from V and 0 bases from J, leaving 12 bases between. The CDR3: CSVPGGLSYNEQFF. Written as DNA, the CDR3 is TGCAGCGTACCTGGGGGCCTCTCCTACAATGAGCAGTTCTTC.

The J gene is TRBJ1-1, the V gene TRBV6-1; 8 nucleotides match TRBD1. The CDR3 is 16 residues long. Germline CDR1 reads MNHNS; CDR2 reads SASEGT. The trim removed 0 bases at V and 5 bases at J, leaving 8 bases unmatched. The CDR3 DNA reads TGTGCCAGCAGTGAAGCGGGAGGACAGGGAGGTACTGAAGCTTTCTTT. It translates to CASSEAGGQGGTEAFF.